This T cell receptor beta chain was profiled in a study of blood T cell repertoires in COVID-19. As for the study in general: Italy, Spain and the United States were the sources of the convalescent and acute COVID-19 samples. The cDNA or gDNA used as material had been derived from T cells, B-cell-depleted T cells, or PBMCs.

Clones were sequenced by immunoSEQ multiplex PCR, and TCRdb holds only the in-frame ones, with some missing. The sample contains some 100,000 clones, more than 90% of which appear only once. The CDR3 covers 15 residues. Trimming pared 4 bases from V and 4 bases from J, leaving 14 bases between. Germline V gene sequence: CDR1 MNHEY, CDR2 SMNVEV (reference sequence). The chain has TRBV27 and TRBJ1-5, with D hard to call. The specimen was peripheral blood. The clonotype was recovered from a man aged 70 or older with acute or convalescent COVID-19. CDR3 nucleotide sequence: TGTGCCAGCAGTTACGAGGGATCTGGTAATCAGCCCCAGCATTTT. Translation: CASSYEGSGNQPQHF.